This TCR beta chain originates from a study of blood T cell repertoires in COVID-19. Study context: From the United States, Italy and Spain came samples of acute and convalescent COVID-19. From T cells, B-cell-depleted T cells, or PBMCs came the material, which was cDNA or gDNA.

The V end lost 7 bases, the J end lost 3 bases, and 15 bases lay between the germline ends. From germline, CDR1 is GTSNPN and CDR2 SVGIG (reference sequence). The CDR3 length is 13 residues. Per the original methods: Estimation of nucleated cell counts relied on the amplification of reference gene primers. Some clones are missing from TCRdb's copy, which holds only in-frame ones; the method was immunoSEQ multiplex PCR. V, J and clone size are taken as reported in that table, and D and trimming were inferred from the DNA itself. The data hold about 49,000 clones, with around 86% observed a single time.

The sequenced sample was peripheral blood. The rearrangement uses TRBV30 and TRBJ1-1; TRBD1 is a possible D gene (5 bases). This clonotype originated in a man aged 40-55 years with active COVID-19. The chain's CDR3 is CAFYRRAYTEAFF. The CDR3, as DNA: TGTGCCTTTTACAGGAGGGCGTACACTGAAGCTTTCTTT. Full variable domain (outside the CDR3, taken from reference TRBV30 and TRBJ1-1): SQTIHQWPATLVQPVGSPLSLECTVEGTSNPNLYWYRQAAGRGLQLLFYSVGIGQISSEVPQNLSASRPQDRQFILSSKKLLLSDSGFYLCAFYRRAYTEAFFGQGTRLTVV.